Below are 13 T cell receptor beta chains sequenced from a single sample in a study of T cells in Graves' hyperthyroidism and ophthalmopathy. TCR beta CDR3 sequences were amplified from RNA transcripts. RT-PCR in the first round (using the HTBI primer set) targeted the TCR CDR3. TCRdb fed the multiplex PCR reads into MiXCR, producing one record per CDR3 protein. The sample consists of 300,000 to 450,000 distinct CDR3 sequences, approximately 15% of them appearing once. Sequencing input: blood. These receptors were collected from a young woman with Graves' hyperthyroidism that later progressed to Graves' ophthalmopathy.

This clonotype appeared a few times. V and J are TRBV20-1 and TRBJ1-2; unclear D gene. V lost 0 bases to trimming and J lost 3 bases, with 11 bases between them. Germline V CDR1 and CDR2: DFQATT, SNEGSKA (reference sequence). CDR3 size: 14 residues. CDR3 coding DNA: TGCAGTGCTAGAGATGTTGAGATATACTATGGCTACACCTTC. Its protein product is CSARDVEIYYGYTF.

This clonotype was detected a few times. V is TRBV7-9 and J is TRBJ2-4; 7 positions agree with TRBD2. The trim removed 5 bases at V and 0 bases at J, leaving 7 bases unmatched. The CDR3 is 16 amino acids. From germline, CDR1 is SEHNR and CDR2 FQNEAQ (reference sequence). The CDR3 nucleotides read TGTGCCAGCAGCCCCGAGCGGGACCTAGCCAAAAACATTCAGTACTTC. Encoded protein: CASSPERDLAKNIQYF.

The CDR3 reads CASSQEVGRAKNIQYF. The CDR3 DNA sequence: TGTGCCAGCAGCCAGGAAGTGGGCAGGGCCAAAAACATTCAGTACTTC. The chain joins TRBV4-2 to TRBJ2-4; no reliable D call. The V end was cut by 3 bases, the J end by 1 base, with 13 bases between. This CDR3 spans 16 amino acids. CDR1 and CDR2 (germline): LGHNA, YNFKEQ.

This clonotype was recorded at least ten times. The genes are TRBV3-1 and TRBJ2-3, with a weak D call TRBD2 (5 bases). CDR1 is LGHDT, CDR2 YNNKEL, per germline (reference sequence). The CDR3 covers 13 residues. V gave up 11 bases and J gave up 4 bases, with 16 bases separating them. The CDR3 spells CAVQEGNADTQYF. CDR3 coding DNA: TGTGCCGTTCAAGAGGGCAACGCAGATACGCAGTATTTT.

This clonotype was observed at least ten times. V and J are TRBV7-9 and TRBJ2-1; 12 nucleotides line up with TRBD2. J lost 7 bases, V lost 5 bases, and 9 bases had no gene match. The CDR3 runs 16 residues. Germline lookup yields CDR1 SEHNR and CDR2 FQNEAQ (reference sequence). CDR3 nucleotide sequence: TGTGCCAGCAGCGTCCCTCTAGCGGGAGGGCCTAATGAGCAGTTCTTC. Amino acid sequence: CASSVPLAGGPNEQFF.

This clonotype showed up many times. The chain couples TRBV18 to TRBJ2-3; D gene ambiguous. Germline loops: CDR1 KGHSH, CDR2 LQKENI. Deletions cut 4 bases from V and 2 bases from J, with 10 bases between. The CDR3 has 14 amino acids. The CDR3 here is CASSLGRITDTQYF. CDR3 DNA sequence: TGTGCCAGCTCACTCGGACGGATCACAGATACGCAGTATTTT.

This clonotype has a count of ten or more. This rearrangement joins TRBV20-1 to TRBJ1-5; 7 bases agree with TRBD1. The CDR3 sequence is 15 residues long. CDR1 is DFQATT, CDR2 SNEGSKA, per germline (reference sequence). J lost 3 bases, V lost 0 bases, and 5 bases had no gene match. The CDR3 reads CSARDLGQNNQPQHF. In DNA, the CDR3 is TGCAGTGCTAGAGATTTGGGACAGAACAATCAGCCCCAGCATTTT.

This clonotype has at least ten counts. The chain's CDR3 is CASSFGSGESYNEQFF. For the CDR3, the DNA is TGTGCCAGCAGTTTCGGGTCGGGGGAGTCCTACAATGAGCAGTTCTTC. The chain is built from TRBV27 and TRBJ2-1, with D maybe TRBD2 (6 bases). Trimming cost V 3 bases and J 1 base, with 13 bases left between them. Germline V gene sequence: CDR1 MNHEY, CDR2 SMNVEV (reference sequence). CDR3 length: 16 amino acids.

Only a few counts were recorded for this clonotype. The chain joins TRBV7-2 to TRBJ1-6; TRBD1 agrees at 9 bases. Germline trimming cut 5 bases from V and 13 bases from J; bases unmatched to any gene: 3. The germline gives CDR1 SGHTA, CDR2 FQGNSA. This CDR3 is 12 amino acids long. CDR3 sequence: CASSGQGNPLHF. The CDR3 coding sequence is TGTGCCAGCAGCGGACAGGGGAATCCCCTCCACTTT.

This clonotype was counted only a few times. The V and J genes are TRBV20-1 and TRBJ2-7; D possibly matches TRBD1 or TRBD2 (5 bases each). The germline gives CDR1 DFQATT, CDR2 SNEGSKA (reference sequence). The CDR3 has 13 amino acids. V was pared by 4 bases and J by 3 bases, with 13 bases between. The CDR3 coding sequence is TGCAGTGCTAAGGATGGGGGAAACTACGAGCAGTACTTC. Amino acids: CSAKDGGNYEQYF.

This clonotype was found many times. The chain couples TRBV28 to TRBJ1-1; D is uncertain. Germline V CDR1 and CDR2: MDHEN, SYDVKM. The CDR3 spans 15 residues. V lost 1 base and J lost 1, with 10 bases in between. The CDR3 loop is CASSLLAEANTEAFF. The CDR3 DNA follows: TGTGCCAGCAGTTTATTAGCAGAGGCGAACACTGAAGCTTTCTTT.

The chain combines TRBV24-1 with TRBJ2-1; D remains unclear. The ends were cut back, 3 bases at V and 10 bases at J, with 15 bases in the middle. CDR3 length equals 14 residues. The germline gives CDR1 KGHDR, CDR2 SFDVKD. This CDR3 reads CATSDNLGNLEQFF. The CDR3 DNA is TGTGCCACCAGTGATAACCTAGGAAACTTAGAGCAGTTCTTC.

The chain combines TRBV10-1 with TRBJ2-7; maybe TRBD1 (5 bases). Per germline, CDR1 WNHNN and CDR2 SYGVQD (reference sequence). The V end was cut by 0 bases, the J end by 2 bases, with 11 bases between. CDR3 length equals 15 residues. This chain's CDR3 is CASSESSAGTYEQYF. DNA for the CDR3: TGCGCCAGCAGTGAGTCGAGCGCAGGGACCTACGAGCAGTACTTC.